This T cell receptor beta chain was recovered during a study of blood T cell repertoires in COVID-19. Overall study context: Donors in the United States, Italy and Spain gave samples during acute or convalescent COVID-19. From T cells, B-cell-depleted T cells, or PBMCs came the material, which was cDNA or gDNA.

Germline loops: CDR1 SGHAT, CDR2 FQDESV (reference sequence). Trimming shortened V by 3 bases and J by 3 bases, and 12 bases separated the two germline ends. The CDR3 is 14 residues long. Per the authors' pipeline: Amplification with reference gene primers provided the estimates of nucleated cell counts. The repertoire was sequenced with immunoSEQ multiplex PCR; TCRdb's copy has only in-frame clones and lacks some. D and trimming were read from the DNA, whereas the V and J calls and clone size are those reported in that table. The sample consists of 150,000 to 200,000 clones, roughly 90% of them appearing once.

The sample was peripheral blood. This TCR came from a man aged 55 to 70 with active or convalescent COVID-19. The chain uses TRBV11-1 and TRBJ2-7, with D perhaps matching TRBD1 (6 bases). The CDR3 here is CASSFDRPFYEQYF. CDR3 sequence (DNA): TGTGCCAGCAGCTTTGACAGGCCCTTCTACGAGCAGTACTTC.